The 27 T cell receptor beta chains below were found in one sample sequenced in a study of blood T cell repertoires in COVID-19. Assay used: immunoSEQ multiplex PCR; TCRdb lists only in-frame clones, some missing. The data show 60,000 to 70,000 clones, about 74% seen once. Sequencing input: peripheral blood. These receptors came from an elderly woman with acute or convalescent COVID-19.

The V gene is TRBV5-1, the J gene TRBJ2-7; 10 bases fit TRBD1. CDR3 length: 13 residues. Germline CDR1 and CDR2: SGHRS and YFSETQ. Trimming at V came to 4 bases and at J to 9 bases, leaving 7 bases not matched to a gene. CDR3 protein: CASSPGTGDRQYF. CDR3 bases: TGCGCCAGCAGCCCGGGGACAGGGGATAGGCAGTACTTC.

V usage is TRBV7-9 and J usage is TRBJ1-1, with a weak D call TRBD1 (6 bases). The CDR3 is 14 residues long. Trimming shortened V by 6 bases and J by 4 bases, and 15 bases separated the two germline ends. Germline assignment: CDR1 SEHNR and CDR2 FQNEAQ (reference sequence). This chain's CDR3 is CASRATGSATEAFF. The CDR3, as DNA: TGTGCCAGCAGGGCCACAGGGTCGGCCACTGAAGCTTTCTTT.

CDR3 nucleotide sequence: TGTGCCAGCAGCTACCGAGGGGGAGGGACTGAAGCTTTCTTT. Its protein product is CASSYRGGGTEAFF. The chain uses TRBV11-3 and TRBJ1-1, with D tentatively TRBD1 (6 bases). The CDR3 runs 14 residues. CDR1 and CDR2 (germline): SGHNT, YENEEA. V was trimmed by 4 bases and J by 5 bases, leaving 14 bases between them.

V usage is TRBV28 and J usage is TRBJ1-5, with 11 nucleotides matching TRBD1. In germline, CDR1 is MDHEN, CDR2 SYDVKM. CDR3 length: 18 residues. The junction had 14 bases not matched to a gene; V was cut back by 5 bases and J by 5 bases. The CDR3 DNA sequence: TGTGCCAGCAGTACCACCGGGACAGGGGGGGCCGGGGATCAGCCCCAGCATTTT. As protein: CASSTTGTGGAGDQPQHF.

This chain uses TRBV6-2 or TRBV6-3 with TRBJ1-2; D remains unclear. This CDR3 is built from 12 residues. Looked up from germline, CDR1 is MNHEY and CDR2 is SVGEGT. V lost 2 bases, J lost 7 bases, and 8 bases lay in between. The CDR3, as DNA: TGTGCCAGCAGTTACGGTTCAGTTGGCTACACCTTC. Its protein is CASSYGSVGYTF.

The V call is TRBV11-3, the J call TRBJ2-7, with 8 positions matching TRBD2. Germline V gene data show CDR1 as SGHNT and CDR2 as YENEEA. After removal of 1 base from V and 0 bases from J, the junction contained 2 bases not matched to a gene. The CDR3 has 15 amino acids. This chain's CDR3 is CASSLVSGASYEQYF. CDR3 nucleotides: TGTGCCAGCAGCTTAGTTAGCGGGGCCTCCTACGAGCAGTACTTC.

The chain joins TRBV5-1 to TRBJ2-5, with 7 nucleotides matching TRBD1. The CDR3 sequence is 14 residues long. V shed 4 bases, J shed 4 bases, and the junction held 7 bases outside the gene matches. CDR1 is SGHRS, CDR2 YFSETQ, per germline. Written as DNA, the CDR3 is TGCGCCAGCAGCCCGGACAGGATCGGAGAGACCCAGTACTTC. Its translation: CASSPDRIGETQYF.

This sequence joins TRBV3-1 (or the pseudogene TRBV3-2) and TRBJ2-7; tentative D call: TRBD1 (5 bases). CDR1 and CDR2 (germline): LGHDT, YNNKEL (reference sequence). V lost 4 bases to trimming and J lost 2 bases, with 9 bases between them. The CDR3 consists of 13 residues. In DNA, the CDR3 is TGTGCCAGCAGCCCCCAGGGAACCTACGAGCAGTACTTC. Its protein is CASSPQGTYEQYF.

The rearrangement joins TRBV19 to TRBJ2-2, with 7 positions matching TRBD1. The J segment lost 5 bases and the V segment lost 6 bases, leaving 6 bases of the junction unmatched. Germline values: CDR1 LNHDA, CDR2 SQIVND (reference sequence). There are 14 residues in the CDR3. Written as DNA, the CDR3 is TGTGCCAGTAGACCAGGGGGAAGTACCGGGGAGCTGTTTTTT. It translates to CASRPGGSTGELFF.

In this sample, this clone turned up a few times. The rearrangement joins TRBV19 to TRBJ1-3; D may be TRBD1 (5 bases). Germline CDR1 reads LNHDA; CDR2 reads SQIVND (reference sequence). The CDR3 runs to 14 residues. V dropped 4 bases and J dropped 1 base, with 8 bases sitting between them. Written as DNA, the CDR3 is TGTGCCAGTAGTACTCGACAGTCTGGAAACACCATATATTTT. Its protein product is CASSTRQSGNTIYF.

The rearrangement joins TRBV24-1 to TRBJ2-3; 8 nucleotides line up with TRBD2. The trim removed 9 bases at V and 2 bases at J, leaving 12 bases unmatched. Germline V gene sequence: CDR1 KGHDR, CDR2 SFDVKD. This CDR3 contains 16 residues. DNA for the CDR3: TGTGCCACCCGGGAGGGGGGCAGGGCTAACACAGATACGCAGTATTTT. Amino acids: CATREGGRANTDTQYF.

V and J are TRBV6-5 and TRBJ1-2; D gene unclear. The ends were cut back, 7 bases at V and 3 bases at J, with 12 bases in the middle. This CDR3 has 13 amino acids. In germline, CDR1 is MNHEY, CDR2 SVGAGI. The CDR3 protein is CASTLHEDYGYTF. Here the CDR3 DNA reads TGTGCCAGCACCCTCCATGAGGACTATGGCTACACCTTC.

The table lists this clone with a count of one. The chain employs TRBV5-4 and TRBJ1-2; 7 nucleotides line up with TRBD1. Trimming cost V 4 bases and J 1 base; bases outside gene matches: 7. Looked up from germline, CDR1 is SGHNT and CDR2 is YYREEE (reference sequence). The CDR3 sequence is 15 residues long. The CDR3 sequence: CASSPTGQINYGYTF. CDR3 sequence (DNA): TGTGCCAGCAGCCCAACGGGACAGATTAACTATGGCTACACCTTC.

The gene calls are TRBV9 and TRBJ2-5, with 8 bases matching TRBD2. Germline trimming cut 0 bases from V and 4 bases from J; bases unmatched to any gene: 8. This CDR3 contains 16 residues. Germline CDR1 is SGDLS and CDR2 is YYNGEE. The CDR3 DNA reads as TGTGCCAGCAGCGTAGATCCAGCGGGAGTCAGAGAGACCCAGTACTTC. This translates into CASSVDPAGVRETQYF.

A few counts support this clone. This chain connects TRBV4-3 to TRBJ1-1; D remains unclear. Germline values: CDR1 LGHNA, CDR2 YSLEER. There are 16 residues in the CDR3. Trimming took off 1 base at V and 5 bases at J, with 17 bases between the two ends. CDR3 in DNA: TGCGCCAGCAGCCAAGTCCGATCCCTTACCCGGACTGAAGCTTTCTTT. Translation gives CASSQVRSLTRTEAFF.

The chain is built from TRBV11-2 and TRBJ2-1; 7 bases agree with TRBD2. Germline CDR1 SGHAT, CDR2 FQNNGV. V lost 1 base, J lost 6 bases, and 6 bases stayed unmatched. CDR3 length: 15 residues. CDR3 DNA sequence: TGTGCCAGCAGCTTAGTTGCGGGAGTTGCCAATGAGCAGTTCTTC. Its translation is CASSLVAGVANEQFF.

A few counts support this clone. In DNA form, the CDR3 reads TGTGCCATCAGTGAGCTGGGGGCCAACACTGAAGCTTTCTTT. Its translation is CAISELGANTEAFF. J is TRBJ1-1 and V is TRBV10-3; maybe TRBD1 (6 bases). Germline V lookup: CDR1 ENHRY, CDR2 SYGVKD. The CDR3 sequence is 14 residues long. The ends were cut back, 2 bases at V and 2 bases at J, with 9 bases in the middle.

V gene TRBV7-9 combines with J gene TRBJ1-1; D uncertain. In germline, CDR1 is SEHNR, CDR2 FQNEAQ (reference sequence). Between the trimmed V and J ends, which lost 7 bases and 0 bases, there was a span of 9 bases. The CDR3 is 13 residues long. CDR3 loop: CASTREVNTEAFF. The CDR3 DNA is TGTGCCAGCACCCGAGAAGTGAACACTGAAGCTTTCTTT.

This clone has only one observation. The genes are TRBV7-8 and TRBJ2-7, with 9 bases lining up with TRBD2. In germline, CDR1 is SGHVS, CDR2 FQNEAQ. Trimming took 5 bases from V and 5 from J; bases not matched to a gene: 13. This CDR3 comprises 16 residues. The CDR3 bases are TGTGCCAGCAGCAACGAGGTAGCGGGAGCGAAGAACGAGCAGTACTTC. Translating gives CASSNEVAGAKNEQYF.

The chain employs TRBV2 and TRBJ2-1; the match to TRBD2 covers 7 bases. Germline V gene lookup returns CDR1 SNHLY and CDR2 FYNNEI. After removal of 1 base from V and 13 bases from J, the junction contained 22 bases not matched to a gene. CDR3 length: 18 amino acids. The CDR3 sequence: CASSEGAGFPGAGKFQFF. In DNA, the CDR3 is TGTGCCAGCAGTGAAGGTGCAGGTTTCCCGGGAGCGGGAAAATTTCAGTTCTTC.

This clone was detected ten times or more. The gene calls are TRBV10-3 and TRBJ2-7; 12 bases are shared with TRBD2. Per the germline V gene, CDR1 is ENHRY and CDR2 is SYGVKD. Germline trimming cut 6 bases from V and 5 bases from J; bases unmatched to any gene: 5. The CDR3 loop spans 14 amino acids. This CDR3 reads CAIRTSGSRDEQYF. The CDR3 bases are TGTGCCATCAGGACTAGCGGGAGTAGGGACGAGCAGTACTTC.

Only a few counts were recorded for this clone. The V gene is TRBV2, the J gene TRBJ2-5; maybe TRBD2 (6 bases). Germline CDR1 and CDR2: SNHLY and FYNNEI. This CDR3 has 14 amino acids. The V gene lost 4 bases and the J gene lost 4 bases, with 13 bases spanning the gap. Here the CDR3 DNA reads TGTGCCAGCAGTGTTCTAGTGGGGGGAGAGACCCAGTACTTC. Protein sequence: CASSVLVGGETQYF.

The chain combines TRBV18 with TRBJ2-5, with 7 bases matching TRBD1. With V trimmed by 1 base and J by 4 bases, 12 bases remained unmatched. CDR1 and CDR2 from the germline V gene are KGHSH and LQKENI. The CDR3 has 17 residues. CDR3 sequence: CASSPQVGTAGVETQYF. The CDR3 DNA reads as TGTGCCAGCTCACCACAAGTAGGGACAGCCGGGGTAGAGACCCAGTACTTC.

This clone was seen more than once but under ten times. The rearrangement joins TRBV11-2 to TRBJ2-7, with 10 bases aligning to TRBD2. V was clipped by 1 base and J by 7 bases; unmatched bases: 4. The germline CDR1 and CDR2 sequences are SGHAT and FQNNGV. There are 14 residues in the CDR3. In DNA, the CDR3 is TGTGCCAGCAGCTTAGCTATAGCGGGAGGTGAGCAGTACTTC. Translated: CASSLAIAGGEQYF.

The chain uses TRBV15 and TRBJ2-1; TRBD2 aligns across 9 bases. The V and J ends lost 1 base and 9 bases, in that order; junction bases with no gene match: 13. Germline CDR1 and CDR2: LNHNV and YYDKDF (reference sequence). CDR3 length: 17 residues. The DNA for the CDR3 is TGTGCCACCAGCAGAGTGCCCGCGGGAGGGCCTATCGGTGAGCAGTTCTTC. Translating gives CATSRVPAGGPIGEQFF.

This sequence joins TRBV7-2 and TRBJ1-1; D possibly corresponds to TRBD1 (5 bases). The V end lost 3 bases, the J end lost 1 base, and 12 bases lay between the germline ends. The CDR3 consists of 15 residues. The germline V gene encodes CDR1 SGHTA and CDR2 FQGNSA. In nucleotides, the CDR3 is TGTGCCAGCAGCTTGCTTGGGGGGGGGAACACTGAAGCTTTCTTT. This translates into CASSLLGGGNTEAFF.

The genes are TRBV10-2 and TRBJ2-7; D is perhaps TRBD2 (5 bases). The germline V and J ends were trimmed by 7 bases and 3 bases, with 16 bases remaining between them. Germline V CDR1 and CDR2: WSHSY, SAAADI. The CDR3 has 14 amino acids. CDR3 protein: CASTPPGGLYEQYF. The CDR3 DNA sequence: TGCGCCAGCACCCCCCCCGGTGGACTCTACGAGCAGTACTTC.